This passage covers 21 T cell receptor beta chains from one sample sequenced in a study of low-dose radiotherapy and immunotherapy resistance in tumors (dated by TCRdb to between 2022 and 2023). Data came from an Illumina MiniSeq. First-strand cDNA was synthesized with Superscript III and a set of TRAV- and TRBV-specific primers, covering both TCRalpha and TCRbeta chains. TCRs were amplified with Phusion for 15 to 25 PCR cycles using a constant-region primer together with the adapter attached to the V primers. TCRdb reworked the public reads: Q25 trimming with fastp, MiXCR clone assembly, productive beta chains retained. Rows are unified per CDR3 protein, each entry keeping the most common DNA and genes. This sample lists about 39,000 distinct CDR3 sequences; about a fifth were detected once. About a tenth of the sample lies in the top ten. The sample's time point label, decoded: after trial treatment. In light of the paper, this sample's treatment or condition label describes: LDRT plus nivolumab, ipilimumab, low-dose cyclophosphamide and aspirin (RACIN trial).

Source: PBMCs, taken after low-dose radiotherapy plus immunotherapy. All receptors derive from a female donor with ovarian cancer.

The chain links TRBV12-3 or TRBV12-4 to TRBJ1-1; TRBD1 might be the D (5 bases). The CDR3 covers 14 residues. V was trimmed by 0 bases and J by 5 bases, leaving 10 bases between them. CDR3 nucleotide sequence: TGTGCCAGCAGTTTAGCCGGGGGGGAGACTGAAGCTTTCTTT. Protein: CASSLAGGETEAFF.

Ten or more counts support this clonotype. This chain links TRBV14 with TRBJ2-5; D is possibly TRBD2 (5 bases). The germline V and J ends were trimmed by 0 bases and 5 bases, with 10 bases remaining between them. In germline, CDR1 is SGHDN, CDR2 FVKESK. This CDR3 contains 14 residues. In DNA form, the CDR3 reads TGTGCCAGCAGCCAAGACGGTAGAGGGGAGACCCAGTACTTC. Residues: CASSQDGRGETQYF.

This clonotype was seen many times. The chain recombines TRBV6-2 or TRBV6-3 with TRBJ2-7, with D tentatively TRBD1 or TRBD2 (6 bases each). The ends were cut back, 5 bases at V and 8 bases at J, with 16 bases in the middle. Per germline, CDR1 MNHEY and CDR2 SVGEGT. This CDR3 has 13 amino acids. The DNA of the CDR3 is TGTGCCAGCAGTCCCCAGAGGGGGGAGCAGCAGTACTTC. Translated: CASSPQRGEQQYF.

This clonotype was found many times. V is TRBV7-9 and J is TRBJ2-1; the D is unclear. CDR1 SEHNR and CDR2 FQNEAQ come from the germline V gene (reference sequence). V shed 2 bases and J shed 3 bases, with 17 bases lying between them. This CDR3 is built from 17 residues. CDR3 region: CASSLLVKADRYNEQFF. DNA for the CDR3: TGTGCCAGCAGCTTACTCGTAAAGGCGGATCGCTACAATGAGCAGTTCTTC.

This clonotype was picked up many times. The chain carries TRBV2 and TRBJ1-5; the D is unclear. The CDR3 sequence is 16 residues long. Between the trimmed V and J ends, which lost 2 bases and 2 bases, there was a span of 13 bases. Germline V lookup: CDR1 SNHLY, CDR2 FYNNEI. DNA of the CDR3: TGTGCCAGCAGTGAATCGGGGAATTGGGGCAATCAGCCCCAGCATTTT. It translates to CASSESGNWGNQPQHF.

This clonotype was found many times. The chain joins TRBV7-8 to TRBJ1-6; 7 bases map to TRBD1. The CDR3 consists of 15 residues. Germline trimming cut 3 bases from V and 7 bases from J; bases unmatched to any gene: 6. Germline V gene data show CDR1 as SGHVS and CDR2 as FQNEAQ. The CDR3 spells CASSLGTAINSPLHF. CDR3 DNA sequence: TGTGCCAGCAGCTTGGGGACAGCCATAAATTCACCCCTCCACTTT.

This clonotype showed up many times. The CDR3 spells CAWSRGLGANVLTF. In DNA form, the CDR3 reads TGTGCCTGGAGCCGGGGTCTTGGGGCCAACGTCCTGACTTTC. The chain has TRBV30 and TRBJ2-6, with a tentative D call TRBD2 (5 bases). V dropped 3 bases and J dropped 3 bases, with 9 bases sitting between them. Germline V gene lookup returns CDR1 GTSNPN and CDR2 SVGIG (reference sequence). The CDR3 is 14 amino acids.

The V and J genes are TRBV28 and TRBJ1-3; maybe TRBD1 (5 bases). The V end lost 7 bases, the J end lost 4 bases, and 11 bases lay between the germline ends. In germline, CDR1 is MDHEN, CDR2 SYDVKM. CDR3 length equals 13 residues. The CDR3 loop reads CASTPTAGNTIYF. In DNA form, the CDR3 reads TGTGCCAGCACCCCGACAGCCGGAAACACCATATATTTT. Full variable domain (outside the CDR3, taken from reference TRBV28 and TRBJ1-3): DVKVTQSSRYLVKRTGEKVFLECVQDMDHENMFWYRQDPGLGLRLIYFSYDVKMKEKGDIPEGYSVSREKKERFSLILESASTNQTSMYLCASTPTAGNTIYFGEGSWLTVV.

This clonotype was seen at least ten times. This chain connects TRBV4-1 to TRBJ1-5, with D possibly being TRBD1 (5 bases). V was clipped by 4 bases and J by 4 bases, with 17 bases between them. This CDR3 spans 16 amino acids. The germline gives CDR1 MGHRA, CDR2 YSYEKL. CDR3 protein: CASSLEILQVNQPQHF. DNA for the CDR3: TGCGCCAGCAGCCTTGAAATACTACAGGTAAATCAGCCCCAGCATTTT.

This clonotype was observed many times. This chain uses TRBV10-3 with TRBJ2-3; 7 bases line up with TRBD2. The CDR3 runs to 16 residues. With 6 bases clipped from V and 5 bases from J, the junction kept 14 bases outside the gene matches. Germline assignment: CDR1 ENHRY and CDR2 SYGVKD. CDR3 protein: CAIRAKGVGGKDTQYF. As DNA, the CDR3 is TGTGCCATCAGAGCCAAGGGAGTCGGGGGGAAAGATACGCAGTATTTT.

In its sample, this clonotype was seen many times. The chain carries TRBV2 and TRBJ2-7; TRBD1 aligns across 10 bases. The CDR3 consists of 12 residues. CDR1 is SNHLY and CDR2 is FYNNEI in the germline V gene. Trimming removed 6 bases from V and 5 bases from J; junction bases left unmatched: 1. The CDR3 DNA follows: TGTGCCAGCAGCGGGACAGGGGACGAGCAGTACTTC. Protein product: CASSGTGDEQYF.

This clonotype was observed at least ten times. The CDR3, as DNA: TGTGCCAGCACCTTGACCGGGACTACCAAAGAGCAGTACTTC. Translation gives CASTLTGTTKEQYF. The chain links TRBV25-1 to TRBJ2-7; 7 bases align to TRBD2. Trimming removed 7 bases from V and 7 bases from J; junction bases left unmatched: 13. The CDR3 is 14 residues long. Germline CDR1 MGHDK, CDR2 SYGVNS.

There are many counts of this clonotype. The chain combines TRBV2 with TRBJ2-3; D is unresolved. V lost 7 bases to trimming and J lost 0 bases, with 11 bases between them. CDR3 size: 14 residues. Per germline, CDR1 SNHLY and CDR2 FYNNEI. CDR3 protein: CASKDPGSTDTQYF. CDR3 sequence (DNA): TGTGCCAGCAAGGACCCCGGGAGCACAGATACGCAGTATTTT.

This clonotype was found a few times. The J gene is TRBJ1-1, the V gene TRBV12-3 or TRBV12-4; 8 bases agree with TRBD1. This CDR3 is 14 amino acids long. V lost 5 bases and J lost 4; bases outside the gene matches: 6. CDR3 residues: CASSPQGAITEAFF. CDR3 DNA sequence: TGTGCCAGCAGTCCCCAGGGGGCAATCACTGAAGCTTTCTTT.

This clonotype has ten or more counts. This sequence joins TRBV20-1 and TRBJ2-2; D is uncertain. From germline, CDR1 is DFQATT and CDR2 SNEGSKA (reference sequence). The CDR3 is 15 residues long. Deletions cut 6 bases from V and 0 bases from J, with 14 bases between. The CDR3 here is CSAASRAANTGELFF. The CDR3 nucleotides are TGCAGTGCCGCCTCCCGGGCGGCGAACACCGGGGAGCTGTTTTTT.

This clonotype has a count of ten or more. The chain couples TRBV29-1 to TRBJ2-7, with a possible D match to TRBD1 (6 bases). Germline CDR1 is SQVTM and CDR2 is ANQGSEA. This CDR3 has 14 amino acids. The V gene lost 4 bases and the J gene lost 3 bases, with 16 bases spanning the gap. In DNA, the CDR3 is TGCAGCGTTGGACAGGACAACCCACTCTACGAGCAGTACTTC. It yields the protein CSVGQDNPLYEQYF.

This clonotype was seen ten or more times. The V and J genes are TRBV9 and TRBJ2-5; 11 bases are a match to TRBD2. The CDR3 extends over 17 amino acids. Germline CDR1 is SGDLS and CDR2 is YYNGEE. Germline trimming cut 0 bases from V and 1 base from J; bases unmatched to any gene: 5. The DNA for the CDR3 is TGTGCCAGCAGCGTAGGGGCTAGCGGGGGGATCCAAGAGACCCAGTACTTC. This codes for CASSVGASGGIQETQYF.

This clonotype occurred a few times. J is TRBJ1-6 and V is TRBV10-1; D possibly corresponds to TRBD1 (5 bases). This CDR3 is 13 amino acids long. Trimming pared 3 bases from V and 10 bases from J, leaving 10 bases between. Germline CDR1 is WNHNN and CDR2 is SYGVQD (reference sequence). CDR3 nucleotide sequence: TGCGCCAGCAGTGACAGGGACCGCTCACCCCTCCACTTT. Translated: CASSDRDRSPLHF.

This clonotype has at least ten counts. V gene TRBV25-1 combines with J gene TRBJ2-2; D remains ambiguous. The V end was cut by 6 bases, the J end by 0 bases, with 8 bases between. CDR1 and CDR2 from the germline V gene are MGHDK and SYGVNS. The CDR3 runs 14 residues. The DNA of the CDR3 is TGTGCCAGCAGGGCCCAGGCGAACACCGGGGAGCTGTTTTTT. This gives the protein CASRAQANTGELFF.

This clonotype was seen many times. The chain has TRBV10-1 and TRBJ1-5; 7 bases match TRBD1. The CDR3 extends over 17 amino acids. The trim removed 0 bases at V and 1 base at J, leaving 6 bases unmatched. Germline CDR1 reads WNHNN; CDR2 reads SYGVQD (reference sequence). The CDR3: CASSESWAGGSNQPQHF. CDR3 DNA: TGCGCCAGCAGTGAGTCCTGGGCAGGGGGAAGCAATCAGCCCCAGCATTTT.

About this clonotype: A far larger clone is one base from this, pointing to a likely read error. V and J are TRBV6-8 and TRBJ2-5; no clear D gene. The closer fit of TRBJ2-1 to the DNA end suggests the J call may be wrong. Germline-derived CDR1 and CDR2 are MNHGY and SAAAGT. This CDR3 contains 14 residues. CDR3 nucleotides: TGTGCCAACAGTTACTCGACATACTACAATGAGCAGTTCTTC. This sequence encodes CANSYSTYYNEQFF.